The clone carrying this T cell receptor beta chain qualifies as medium-sized. Its antigen is not known. Rearranged V-D-J TRB sequences were amplified with a mixed TRB-A/B primer pool. TCRdb re-called the multiplex PCR reads through MiXCR, storing one row per CDR3 protein. The sample has roughly 2,500 distinct CDR3 sequences; about 24% are singletons. The data stem from a study of T cell repertoires in aging, cancer and after chemotherapy. Study in general: Donor ages fell into six groups from 30 or younger up to 70 or older. Broader study findings: Immunological memory after chemotherapy cannot be judged from the repertoire data. Age-matched healthy donors had significantly more diverse, less clonal blood TCR repertoires than untreated cancer patients.

The template was genomic DNA from peripheral blood, not RNA. The origin of this receptor is a human donor with a solid tumor. The sequencing input was blood.

In nucleotides, the CDR3 is TGTGCCAGCTCACCGACAGCTAGCACAGATACGCAGTATTTT. Its translation is CASSPTASTDTQYF. The V call is TRBV18, the J call TRBJ2-3; D may be TRBD1 (5 bases). V shed 3 bases and J shed 0 bases, with 7 bases lying between them. The CDR3 loop spans 14 amino acids. CDR1 and CDR2 (germline): KGHSH, LQKENI.